The clone carrying this TCR beta chain was counted ten times or more. Trimming took 2 bases from V and 1 from J; bases not matched to a gene: 11. In germline, CDR1 is MNHEY, CDR2 SVGEGT. The CDR3 is made up of 18 amino acids. The data stem from a study of T cell repertoires in cytomegalovirus infection. About the research overall: The public TCR beta signatures pointed to both CMV infection and matching HLA type.

One entry per CDR3 protein results from TCRdb running MiXCR on the reads. This sample has just under 300,000 distinct CDR3 sequences; 9.6% occur once, and the top ten carry more than 2.5%. The chain recombines TRBV6-2 or TRBV6-3 with TRBJ2-5; 9 nucleotides align to TRBD1. Source material: PBMCs. The source is a human donor in good health (CMV status not recorded). Some clones in this sample may be carry-over from other donors' samples. The CDR3 loop is CASSYRWDRASIQETQYF. The DNA of the CDR3 is TGTGCCAGCAGTTACCGGTGGGACAGGGCTTCAATCCAAGAGACCCAGTACTTC.